One TCR beta chain is described in this entry. Its antigen is not known. The sample belongs to a study of T-cell reconstitution after alpha-beta-depleted transplantation in children. Broader study findings: One year post-transplant, T-cell counts and diversity were largely derived from T cells produced anew. Several hundred expanded graft clones reportedly were the source of alpha-beta T cells about two months after transplant. Some patients' high day-60 TCRbeta diversity was traced to surviving recipient T cells and thymic progenitors.

As it was prepared, the TCRbeta library received unique molecular identifiers. One entry per CDR3 protein results from TCRdb running MiXCR on the PCR reads. The table has about 980,000 distinct CDR3 sequences, about 29% seen once; the top ten hold over 25%. The length of the CDR3 is 15 residues. V dropped 2 bases and J dropped 0 bases, with 10 bases sitting between them. The germline V gene encodes CDR1 SGHAT and CDR2 FQNNGV. This receptor was taken from a boy younger than two who had a stem cell transplant for SCID, so the T cells may come from the graft donor. The J gene is TRBJ1-1, the V gene TRBV11-2; no reliable D call. The sample here was PBMCs, mostly from graft donor cells, taken 360 days after TCRalphabeta/CD19-depleted stem cell transplant. The CDR3 loop is CASSLPRYMNTEAFF. In nucleotides, the CDR3 is TGTGCCAGCAGCTTACCGAGGTACATGAACACTGAAGCTTTCTTT.